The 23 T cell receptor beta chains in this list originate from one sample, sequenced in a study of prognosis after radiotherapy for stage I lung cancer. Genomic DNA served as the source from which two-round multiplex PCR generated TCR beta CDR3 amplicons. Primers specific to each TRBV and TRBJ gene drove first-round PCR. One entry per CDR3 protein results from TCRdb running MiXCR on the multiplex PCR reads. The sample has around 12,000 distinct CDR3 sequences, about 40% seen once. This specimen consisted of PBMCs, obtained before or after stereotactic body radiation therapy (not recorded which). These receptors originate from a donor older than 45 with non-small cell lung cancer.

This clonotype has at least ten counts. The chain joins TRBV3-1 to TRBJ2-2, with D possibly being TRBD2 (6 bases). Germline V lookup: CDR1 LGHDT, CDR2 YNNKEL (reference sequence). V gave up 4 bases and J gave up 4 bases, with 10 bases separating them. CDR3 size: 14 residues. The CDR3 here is CASSLGLGTGELFF. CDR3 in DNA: TGTGCCAGCAGCCTGGGACTCGGCACCGGGGAGCTGTTTTTT.

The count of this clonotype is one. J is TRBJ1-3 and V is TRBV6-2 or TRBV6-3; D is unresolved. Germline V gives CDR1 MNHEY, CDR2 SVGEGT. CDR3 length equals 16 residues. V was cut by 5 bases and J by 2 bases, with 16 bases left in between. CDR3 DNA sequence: TGTGCCAGCAGTGAACCCGCCGCGCCAGCTGGAAACACCATATATTTT. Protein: CASSEPAAPAGNTIYF.

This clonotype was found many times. Here the CDR3 reads CASSAGGFYSEQFF. CDR3 DNA sequence: TGTGCCAGCAGCGCAGGGGGTTTCTATTCTGAGCAGTTCTTC. The gene calls are TRBV7-2 and TRBJ2-1; 7 bases line up with TRBD1. Germline-derived CDR1 and CDR2 are SGHTA and FQGNSA. The V gene end was trimmed by 5 bases and the J gene end by 9 bases; junction bases not matched to a gene: 10. This CDR3 contains 14 residues.

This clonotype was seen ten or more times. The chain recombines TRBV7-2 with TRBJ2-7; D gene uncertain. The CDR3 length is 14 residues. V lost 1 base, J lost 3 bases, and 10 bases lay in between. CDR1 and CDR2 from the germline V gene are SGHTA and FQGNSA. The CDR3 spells CASSLVGANYEQYF. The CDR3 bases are TGTGCCAGCAGCTTAGTTGGCGCGAACTACGAGCAGTACTTC.

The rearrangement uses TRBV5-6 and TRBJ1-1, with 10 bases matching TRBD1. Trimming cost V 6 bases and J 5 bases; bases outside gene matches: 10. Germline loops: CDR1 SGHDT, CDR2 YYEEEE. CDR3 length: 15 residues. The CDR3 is CASTAVDRGHTEAFF. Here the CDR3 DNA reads TGTGCCAGCACCGCTGTAGACAGGGGGCATACTGAAGCTTTCTTT.

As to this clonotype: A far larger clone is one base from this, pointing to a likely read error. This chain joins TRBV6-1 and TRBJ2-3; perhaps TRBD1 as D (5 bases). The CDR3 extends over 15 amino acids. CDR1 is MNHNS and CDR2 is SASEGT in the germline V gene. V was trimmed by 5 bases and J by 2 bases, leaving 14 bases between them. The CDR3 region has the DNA TGTGCCAGCAGTTACCGCGTACAGGACACAGATACGCAGTATTTT. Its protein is CASSYRVQDTDTQYF.

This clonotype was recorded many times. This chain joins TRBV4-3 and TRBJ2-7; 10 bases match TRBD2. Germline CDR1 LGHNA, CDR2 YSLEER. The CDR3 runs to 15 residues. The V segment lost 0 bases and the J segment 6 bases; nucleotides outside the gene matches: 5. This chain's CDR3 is CASSQDPAGGFEQYF. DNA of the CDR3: TGCGCCAGCAGCCAAGACCCAGCGGGGGGGTTCGAGCAGTACTTC.

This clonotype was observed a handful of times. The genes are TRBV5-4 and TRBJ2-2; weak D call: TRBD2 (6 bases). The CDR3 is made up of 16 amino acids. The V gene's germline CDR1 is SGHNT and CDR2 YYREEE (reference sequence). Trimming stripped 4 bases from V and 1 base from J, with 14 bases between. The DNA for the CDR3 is TGTGCCAGCAGCCGAAGGAGGGTCGAGAACACCGGGGAGCTGTTTTTT. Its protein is CASSRRRVENTGELFF.

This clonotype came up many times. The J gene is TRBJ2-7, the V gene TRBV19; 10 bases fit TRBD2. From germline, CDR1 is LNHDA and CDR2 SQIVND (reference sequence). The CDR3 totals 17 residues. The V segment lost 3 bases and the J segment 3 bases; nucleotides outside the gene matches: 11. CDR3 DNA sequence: TGTGCCAGTAGTATTGTTCTAGCGGGAGATTACCTCTACGAGCAGTACTTC. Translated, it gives CASSIVLAGDYLYEQYF.

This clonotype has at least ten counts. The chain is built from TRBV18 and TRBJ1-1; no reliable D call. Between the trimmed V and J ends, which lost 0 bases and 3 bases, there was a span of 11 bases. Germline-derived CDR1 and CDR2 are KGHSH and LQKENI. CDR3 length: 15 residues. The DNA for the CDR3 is TGTGCCAGCTCACCACCGGAGGGTGGATACACTGAAGCTTTCTTT. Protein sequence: CASSPPEGGYTEAFF.

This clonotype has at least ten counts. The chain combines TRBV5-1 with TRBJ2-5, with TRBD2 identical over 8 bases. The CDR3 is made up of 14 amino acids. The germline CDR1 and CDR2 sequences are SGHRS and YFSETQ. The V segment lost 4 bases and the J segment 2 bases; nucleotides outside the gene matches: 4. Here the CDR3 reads CASSPGGAQETQYF. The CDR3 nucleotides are TGCGCCAGCAGCCCGGGAGGGGCGCAAGAGACCCAGTACTTC.

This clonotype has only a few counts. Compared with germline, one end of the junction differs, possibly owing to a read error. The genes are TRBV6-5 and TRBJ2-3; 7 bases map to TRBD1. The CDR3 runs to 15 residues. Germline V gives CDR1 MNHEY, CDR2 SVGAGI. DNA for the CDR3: TGTGCCAGCAGTTACCTCGGACAGGACACAGATACTCAGTATTTT. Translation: CASSYLGQDTDTQYF.

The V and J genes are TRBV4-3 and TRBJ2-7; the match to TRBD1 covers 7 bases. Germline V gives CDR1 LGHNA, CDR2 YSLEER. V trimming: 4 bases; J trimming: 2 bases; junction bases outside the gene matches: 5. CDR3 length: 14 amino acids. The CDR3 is CASSPDRPPYEQYF. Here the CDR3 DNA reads TGCGCCAGCAGCCCGGACAGGCCGCCCTACGAGCAGTACTTC.

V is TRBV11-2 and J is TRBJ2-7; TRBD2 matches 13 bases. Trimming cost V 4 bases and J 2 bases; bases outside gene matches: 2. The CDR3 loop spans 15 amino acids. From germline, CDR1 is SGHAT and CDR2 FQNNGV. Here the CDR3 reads CASSSGTSGAYEQYF. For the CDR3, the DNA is TGTGCCAGCAGCTCTGGGACTAGCGGGGCCTACGAGCAGTACTTC.

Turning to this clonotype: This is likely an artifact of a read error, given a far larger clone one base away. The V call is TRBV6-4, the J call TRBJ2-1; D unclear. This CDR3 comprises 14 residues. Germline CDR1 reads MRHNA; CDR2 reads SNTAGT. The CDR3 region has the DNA TGTGCCAGCAGTTACTCGATGCAGTCCAATGAGCAGTTCTTC. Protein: CASSYSMQSNEQFF.

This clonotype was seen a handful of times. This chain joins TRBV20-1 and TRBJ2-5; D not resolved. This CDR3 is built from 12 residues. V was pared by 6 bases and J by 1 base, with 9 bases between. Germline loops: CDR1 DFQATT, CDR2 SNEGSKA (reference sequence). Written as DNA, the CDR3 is TGCAGTGCGGGGAAGCCCCAAGAGACCCAGTACTTC. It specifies CSAGKPQETQYF.

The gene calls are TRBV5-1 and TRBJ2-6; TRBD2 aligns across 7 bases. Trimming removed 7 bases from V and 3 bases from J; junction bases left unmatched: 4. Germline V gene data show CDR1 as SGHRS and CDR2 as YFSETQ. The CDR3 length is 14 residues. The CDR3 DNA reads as TGCGCCAGCCGCGGGGGTAGTGGGGCCAACGTCCTGACTTTC. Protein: CASRGGSGANVLTF.

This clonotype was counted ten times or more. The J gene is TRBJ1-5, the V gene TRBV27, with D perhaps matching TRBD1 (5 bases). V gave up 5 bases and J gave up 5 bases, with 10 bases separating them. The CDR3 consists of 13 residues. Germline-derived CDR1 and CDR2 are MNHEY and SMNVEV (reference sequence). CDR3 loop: CASSRDRYQPQHF. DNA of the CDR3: TGTGCCAGCAGTCGTGACAGATATCAGCCCCAGCATTTT.

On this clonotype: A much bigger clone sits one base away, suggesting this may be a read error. The CDR3 region is CASSRVTGMQNTEALF. As DNA, the CDR3 is TGTGCCAGCAGTCGTGTAACAGGAATGCAGAACACTGAAGCTCTCTTT. V gene TRBV6-1 combines with J gene TRBJ1-1; D possibly corresponds to TRBD1 (5 bases). Germline CDR1 reads MNHNS; CDR2 reads SASEGT. The CDR3 is 16 residues long.

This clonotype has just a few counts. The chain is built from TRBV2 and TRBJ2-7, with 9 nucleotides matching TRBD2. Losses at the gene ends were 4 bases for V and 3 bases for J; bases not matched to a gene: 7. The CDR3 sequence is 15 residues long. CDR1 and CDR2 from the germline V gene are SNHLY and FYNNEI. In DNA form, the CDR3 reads TGTGCCAGCAGTGGTTGGACTAGCGACGACTACGAGCAGTACTTC. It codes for CASSGWTSDDYEQYF.

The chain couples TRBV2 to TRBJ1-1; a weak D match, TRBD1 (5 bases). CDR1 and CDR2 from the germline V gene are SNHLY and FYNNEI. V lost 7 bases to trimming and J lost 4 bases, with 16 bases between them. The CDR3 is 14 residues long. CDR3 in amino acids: CASIENQGGTEAFF. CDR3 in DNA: TGTGCCAGCATCGAAAACCAGGGAGGCACTGAAGCTTTCTTT.

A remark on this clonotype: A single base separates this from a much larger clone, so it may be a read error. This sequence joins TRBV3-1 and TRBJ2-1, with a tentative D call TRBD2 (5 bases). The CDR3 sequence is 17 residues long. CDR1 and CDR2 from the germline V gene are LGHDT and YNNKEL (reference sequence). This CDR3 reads CGSSQVWTAWTTSEQFF. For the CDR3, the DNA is TGTGGCAGCAGCCAAGTTTGGACTGCTTGGACGACGAGTGAGCAGTTCTTC.

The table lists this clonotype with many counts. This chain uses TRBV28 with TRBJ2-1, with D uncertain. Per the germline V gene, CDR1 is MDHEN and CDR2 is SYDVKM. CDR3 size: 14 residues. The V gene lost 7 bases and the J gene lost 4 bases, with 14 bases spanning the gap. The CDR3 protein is CASTDGLVYNEQFF. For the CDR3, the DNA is TGTGCCAGCACCGACGGGTTAGTTTACAATGAGCAGTTCTTC.